This T cell receptor beta chain was captured by sequencing in a study of human T cells and chemical hapten exposure. The time point here: pre-sensitization, week 0. Treatment described: therapeutic diphenylcyclopropenone sensitization with weekly scalp DPC. CDR1 and CDR2 from the germline V gene are LGHNA and YNFKEQ. CDR3 length: 20 amino acids. After removal of 0 bases from V and 3 bases from J, the junction contained 11 bases not matched to a gene. TCRdb recomputed calls from the RACE reads with MiXCR, one row per CDR3 protein. The sample contains more than 80,000 distinct CDR3 sequences, around 12% of which appear only once.

This receptor was identified in a woman aged 45-65 years with alopecia areata. Some clones in this sample may be carry-over from other donors' samples. The V call is TRBV4-2, the J call TRBJ2-3, with 14 bases lining up with TRBD2. The starting material was whole blood, obtained in connection with sensitization to the hapten diphenylcyclopropenone (DPC). CDR3 sequence reads: CASSQELPQTSGRVTDTQYF. DNA for the CDR3: TGTGCCAGCAGCCAAGAGCTTCCCCAGACTAGCGGGAGGGTAACAGATACGCAGTATTTT.